This T cell receptor beta chain is from a study of blood T cell repertoires in COVID-19. Looking at the study overall: The analysed material was cDNA or gDNA that came from T cells, B-cell-depleted T cells, or PBMCs.

This CDR3 spans 13 amino acids. CDR1 and CDR2 (germline): LGHNT, FRNRAP. V was clipped by 4 bases and J by 2 bases, with 8 bases between them. The method was immunoSEQ multiplex PCR; TCRdb's version includes in-frame clones alone and lacks a portion of them. The data contain over 95,000 clones, 75% to 90% of them seen just once; the ten biggest clones take up 4.6%. The TCR sequence derives from a woman between 50 and 59 years old with acute or convalescent COVID-19. Sequencing used peripheral blood. The chain combines TRBV12-5 with TRBJ1-1; weak D call: TRBD1 (5 bases). In DNA form, the CDR3 reads TGTGCTAGTGGTTGGGGCCTTAACACTGAAGCTTTCTTT. This sequence encodes CASGWGLNTEAFF.